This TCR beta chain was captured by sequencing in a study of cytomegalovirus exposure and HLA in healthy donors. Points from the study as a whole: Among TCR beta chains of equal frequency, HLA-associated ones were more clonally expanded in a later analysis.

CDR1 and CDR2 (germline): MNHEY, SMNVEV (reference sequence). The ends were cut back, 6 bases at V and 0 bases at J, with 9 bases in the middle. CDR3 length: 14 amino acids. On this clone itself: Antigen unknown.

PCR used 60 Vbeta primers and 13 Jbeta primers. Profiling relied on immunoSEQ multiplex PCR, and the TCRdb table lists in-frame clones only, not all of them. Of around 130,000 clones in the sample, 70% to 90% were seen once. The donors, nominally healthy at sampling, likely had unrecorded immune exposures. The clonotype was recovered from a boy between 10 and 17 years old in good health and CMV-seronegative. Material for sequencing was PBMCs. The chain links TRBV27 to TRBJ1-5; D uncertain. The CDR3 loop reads CASRAGNSNQPQHF. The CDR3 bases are TGTGCCAGCAGAGCGGGGAATAGCAATCAGCCCCAGCATTTT.